One and the same sample provided the 17 T cell receptor beta chains below, sequenced in a study of cytomegalovirus exposure and HLA in healthy donors. Only in-frame clones appear in the TCRdb table, and some are missing; sequencing was by immunoSEQ multiplex PCR. The data show around 60,000 clones, roughly 95% seen once. Sequences were obtained from PBMCs. The origin of the receptors is a young woman in good health and CMV-seronegative.

The chain is built from TRBV28 and TRBJ2-7, with TRBD1 identical over 10 bases. Germline V gene sequence: CDR1 MDHEN, CDR2 SYDVKM. V lost 4 bases to trimming and J lost 4 bases; unmatched junction nucleotides: 10. CDR3 size: 16 residues. The CDR3 sequence: CASSSPPGTGEYEQYF. For the CDR3, the DNA is TGTGCCAGCAGTTCCCCCCCCGGGACAGGGGAATACGAGCAGTACTTC.

The chain employs TRBV5-1 and TRBJ2-3; 8 bases match TRBD1. The CDR3 totals 15 residues. Per the germline V gene, CDR1 is SGHRS and CDR2 is YFSETQ. The J segment lost 6 bases and the V segment lost 1 base, leaving 7 bases of the junction unmatched. CDR3 amino acids: CASSLLTGVGDTQYF. CDR3 nucleotide sequence: TGCGCCAGCAGCTTGTTGACAGGGGTCGGCGATACGCAGTATTTT.

The chain employs TRBV19 and TRBJ2-1, with TRBD2 matching 15 bases. V was clipped by 7 bases and J by 2 bases; unmatched bases: 6. Germline CDR1 LNHDA, CDR2 SQIVND (reference sequence). CDR3 length equals 17 residues. This CDR3 reads CASTRTSGGGTYNEQFF. The DNA of the CDR3 is TGTGCCAGTACTAGGACTAGCGGGGGGGGGACCTACAATGAGCAGTTCTTC.

The chain combines TRBV1 with TRBJ2-5; whether TRBD1, the table's D call, matches the DNA was not checked. TRBV1 is reported as a pseudogene. This CDR3 is 14 amino acids long. CDR3 region: CTSSHQGGGETQYF. CDR3 nucleotide sequence: TGCACCAGCAGCCACCAGGGGGGCGGAGAGACCCAGTACTTC.

In DNA, the CDR3 is TGTGCCAGCAGTTTGGCGGGGTCCTACGAGCAGTACTTC. It is translated as CASSLAGSYEQYF. This chain uses TRBV27 with TRBJ2-7, with a weak D call TRBD2 (6 bases). V dropped 3 bases and J dropped 1 base, with 7 bases sitting between them. This CDR3 has 13 amino acids. The germline CDR1 and CDR2 sequences are MNHEY and SMNVEV (reference sequence).

The gene calls are TRBV10-2 and TRBJ1-3; D perhaps matches TRBD1 (6 bases). Germline V gene data show CDR1 as WSHSY and CDR2 as SAAADI. This CDR3 spans 15 amino acids. The V and J ends lost 5 bases and 0 bases respectively, with 11 bases between them. The CDR3 DNA reads as TGCGCCAGCAGTCCGGGGGGCTCCTCTGGAAACACCATATATTTT. It specifies CASSPGGSSGNTIYF.

The genes are TRBV5-1 and TRBJ2-3; 8 bases are a match to TRBD2. The germline V gene encodes CDR1 SGHRS and CDR2 YFSETQ. The CDR3 runs to 15 residues. After removal of 4 bases from V and 6 bases from J, the junction contained 10 bases not matched to a gene. The CDR3 DNA reads TGCGCCAGCAGCGCCCGAGGGGCGGGGGGTGATACGCAGTATTTT. The encoded protein is CASSARGAGGDTQYF.

This rearrangement joins TRBV6-1 to TRBJ1-5; 12 bases map to TRBD1. CDR3 length: 15 amino acids. CDR1 and CDR2 (germline): MNHNS, SASEGT. The V segment lost 3 bases and the J segment 7 bases; nucleotides outside the gene matches: 4. This chain's CDR3 is CASSEGQGAGQPQHF. CDR3 in DNA: TGTGCCAGCAGTGAGGGACAGGGGGCCGGGCAGCCCCAGCATTTT.

The rearrangement joins TRBV4-3 to TRBJ2-7; the match to TRBD1 covers 10 bases. The germline V gene has CDR1 LGHNA and CDR2 YSLEER. This CDR3 is 16 amino acids long. V lost 2 bases and J lost 2; bases outside the gene matches: 6. CDR3 loop: CASSQHGQGDPYEQYF. In nucleotides, the CDR3 is TGCGCCAGCAGCCAACATGGACAGGGGGACCCCTACGAGCAGTACTTC.

The chain carries TRBV9 and TRBJ2-5; 10 nucleotides line up with TRBD1. The CDR3 length is 17 residues. The germline CDR1 and CDR2 sequences are SGDLS and YYNGEE. With 1 base clipped from V and 1 base from J, the junction kept 7 bases outside the gene matches. The CDR3 DNA reads TGTGCCAGCAGCGTATTGGGGGGACAGGGGACCCAAGAGACCCAGTACTTC. Translation: CASSVLGGQGTQETQYF.

The chain links TRBV18 to TRBJ2-3; D perhaps matches TRBD2 (6 bases). This CDR3 region has 14 residues. V was shortened by 3 bases and J by 0 bases, with 7 bases between the two germline ends. The germline V gene encodes CDR1 KGHSH and CDR2 LQKENI. The CDR3 sequence: CASSPGTSTDTQYF. The DNA for the CDR3 is TGTGCCAGCTCACCCGGGACTAGCACAGATACGCAGTATTTT.

The chain has TRBV19 and TRBJ2-4; D is perhaps TRBD2 (5 bases). The ends were cut back, 4 bases at V and 0 bases at J, with 13 bases in the middle. The CDR3 has 16 amino acids. The V gene's germline CDR1 is LNHDA and CDR2 SQIVND (reference sequence). The CDR3 nucleotides read TGTGCCAGTAGTACCCTAGCTACAACAGCCAAAAACATTCAGTACTTC. It is translated as CASSTLATTAKNIQYF.

The J gene is TRBJ1-2, the V gene TRBV29-1, with D possibly matching TRBD1 (5 bases). CDR1 SQVTM and CDR2 ANQGSEA come from the germline V gene. The CDR3 totals 15 residues. The ends were cut back, 0 bases at V and 0 bases at J, with 11 bases in the middle. CDR3 residues: CSVEESPGTNYGYTF. For the CDR3, the DNA is TGCAGCGTTGAAGAATCCCCAGGGACTAACTATGGCTACACCTTC.

V gene TRBV29-1 combines with J gene TRBJ1-3; D remains unclear. Trimming removed 0 bases from V and 2 bases from J, with 8 bases in between. The germline V gene has CDR1 SQVTM and CDR2 ANQGSEA. The CDR3 contains 14 residues. The CDR3 reads CSVEDRRTGNTIYF. In nucleotides, the CDR3 is TGCAGCGTTGAAGACCGGCGGACTGGAAACACCATATATTTT.

CDR3 DNA sequence: TGTGCCAGCACCTTATCAGCCCCGGGACTAGGGGCCACCGGGGAGCTGTTTTTT. Encoded protein: CASTLSAPGLGATGELFF. This chain connects TRBV27 to TRBJ2-2; 8 nucleotides match TRBD2. With 7 bases clipped from V and 4 bases from J, the junction kept 17 bases outside the gene matches. Germline CDR1 is MNHEY and CDR2 is SMNVEV (reference sequence). This CDR3 has 18 residues.

This rearrangement joins TRBV27 to TRBJ2-1; D is perhaps TRBD2 (6 bases). Deletions cut 2 bases from V and 13 bases from J, with 15 bases between. The CDR3 has 13 residues. Germline V lookup: CDR1 MNHEY, CDR2 SMNVEV (reference sequence). CDR3 in amino acids: CASSLLGGSGQFF. The DNA of the CDR3 is TGTGCCAGCAGTTTACTCGGGGGTTCGGGCCAGTTCTTC.

This rearrangement joins TRBV5-6 to TRBJ1-2; D perhaps matches TRBD1 (6 bases). Between the trimmed V and J ends, which lost 4 bases and 8 bases, there was a span of 21 bases. Germline loops: CDR1 SGHDT, CDR2 YYEEEE. The CDR3 sequence is 15 residues long. The CDR3 DNA sequence: TGTGCCAGCAGCGGAGGACAGACAGCTTCTCCGGGCTACACCTTC. It yields the protein CASSGGQTASPGYTF.